This T cell receptor (beta chain) was captured in a study of T cell responses to AZD1222 COVID-19 vaccine (dated by TCRdb to about 2021). The study in broad terms: AZD1222 recipients with second doses at about 4 weeks or about 12 weeks were pooled, because spike-specific TCR depth and breadth did not differ between schedules. TCR sequencing was performed for roughly 240 trial participants, of whom about 200 were given two doses of AZD1222 and roughly 25 were given two doses of MenACWY control vaccine. Trial participants were enrolled by age into 18-55, 56-69 and 70-plus year subgroups, with approximately 160, 26 and 62 TCR-sequenced participants respectively. General conclusions and limits of the study: After two AZD1222 doses, spike-specific TCR breadth and depth were significantly higher than at day 0 and than in MenACWY recipients. Epitopes outside the regions mutated in the B.1.351 and B.1.1.7 variants were reportedly recognized by nearly half of the unique spike-specific TCRs. Vaccine-associated CD4 TCRs spanned the whole spike protein, with dominant responses in regions 160-218 and 743-854. Conclusions about previously exposed vaccinees are limited, since just 5 to 7 AZD1222 recipients were seropositive for SARS-CoV-2 at baseline. In the small 56-69-year group, the increase in depth fell short of significance, most likely because of low power. Because no day 14 peak-response samples were available, repertoires were characterized only after the peak T cell response. Participants were mostly white British and included more females than males, and it was suggested by the authors that clonal diversity may have been underestimated.

Spanning cysteine to phenylalanine, the CDR3 consists of 12 amino acids. Of all the DNA, just the CDR3 is kept, 36 bases in frame from base 1. CDR1 SGHKS and CDR2 YYEKEE are derived from the germline V gene (reference sequence). Trimming takes 3 bases from V and 5 bases from J, and the germline ends sit 9 bases apart. The CDR3 regions of human TCRbeta chains were analyzed by immunosequencing. In the authors' own workflow: TCRs in the repertoires were matched against a reference library of SARS-CoV-2-specific TCRs that had been generated with the MIRA antigen-specificity platform. Breadth was defined as the fraction of unique TCRs that were SARS-CoV-2-associated, and depth was defined as the fraction of total T cells that were SARS-CoV-2-associated. Using the MIRA data, every spike-specific TCR was mapped to the spike region that the TCR reacted to and assigned to either a CD4 or a CD8 class. Log10-transformed breadth and depth values were compared by one-way ANOVA with Sidak's multiple comparisons tests. TCRdb retrieved this table from immuneACCESS and kept in-frame rearrangements only. Not all clones are present; in checked studies, unresolved V genes account for under half, and no reason is known for the remainder. That table gives V, J and clone size, and the DNA gave D and trimming. This sample is represented by 130,000 or so clones; 93% of them were singletons. The ten largest clones add up to 3.1% of the sample.

The time point label here, explained by the study, means: baseline before first vaccination. Vaccinee samples came from UK trials COV001 and COV002, including a single-blind randomized controlled phase 2/3 trial of AZD1222 (ChAdOx1 nCoV-19) in healthy adults. For TCRbeta chain sequencing, PBMC samples were collected from trial participants at day 0 and at day 28 after the second dose. Regarding this clone: What antigen it recognizes has not been identified. No base quality values were provided; no much bigger clone lies one nucleotide off.

The sequence was obtained from an adult in good health. The chain is made from TRBV5-5 and TRBJ2-7; the D segment could be TRBD2, given 7 matching bases. The sequencing used peripheral blood, collected on day 0 of AZD1222 vaccination. This receptor has the CDR3 CASSWGGHEQYF. The bases read TGTGCCAGCAGCTGGGGGGGCCACGAGCAGTACTTC.